These 27 T cell receptor beta chains were sequenced from one sample in a study of T cell repertoires in cytomegalovirus infection. Antigen specificity for these receptors is unknown. Each CDR3 protein is one row after TCRdb ran MiXCR on the reads. The sample has about 60,000 distinct CDR3 sequences, about 30% seen once; the top ten hold about two thirds. Sequencing used PBMCs, sequenced either directly or after in vitro stimulation (not recorded which). These receptors came from a human donor in good health (CMV status not recorded). Some clones in this sample may be carry-over from other donors' samples.

In this sample, this clonotype turned up many times. The chain couples TRBV12-3 or TRBV12-4 to TRBJ2-1; D call uncertain. With 5 bases removed from V and 7 bases from J, the gap between germline ends came to 9 bases. CDR3 length: 12 residues. CDR3 region: CASSPEWNEQFF. The CDR3 DNA follows: TGTGCCAGCAGTCCCGAGTGGAATGAGCAGTTCTTC.

This chain joins TRBV10-3 and TRBJ2-5; D is unresolved. CDR1 and CDR2 (germline): ENHRY, SYGVKD. The CDR3 covers 14 residues. Trimming shortened V by 3 bases and J by 5 bases, and 13 bases separated the two germline ends. As DNA, the CDR3 is TGTGCCATCAGTGACCCCCTCCGCCGGGAGACCCAGTACTTC. Translated, it gives CAISDPLRRETQYF.

This clonotype was seen only a few times. The V and J genes are TRBV4-1 and TRBJ2-7; TRBD2 might be the D (5 bases). The germline V gene has CDR1 MGHRA and CDR2 YSYEKL. The CDR3 covers 13 residues. Deletions cut 1 base from V and 5 bases from J, with 9 bases between. In DNA form, the CDR3 reads TGCGCCAGCAGCCAAGTATCCGGGGACGAGCAGTACTTC. This codes for CASSQVSGDEQYF.

On this clonotype: An end of the junction differs from the germline gene, which may be a read error. The chain combines TRBV11-2 with TRBJ2-5, with 10 bases lining up with TRBD2. Looked up from germline, CDR1 is SGHAT and CDR2 is FQNNGV. This CDR3 region has 15 residues. CDR3 bases: TGTGCCAGCAGCTTAGAGCCAGCGGGGGGGGGACGATTCGACTTC. This encodes CASSLEPAGGGRFDF.

This chain connects TRBV7-2 to TRBJ2-3; TRBD2 agrees at 9 bases. After removal of 0 bases from V and 10 bases from J, the junction contained 5 bases not matched to a gene. This CDR3 has 14 amino acids. Germline V gives CDR1 SGHTA, CDR2 FQGNSA. For the CDR3, the DNA is TGTGCCAGCAGCTTAGCTCTAGCGGGGAGAGCGCAGTATTTT. It encodes CASSLALAGRAQYF.

V and J are TRBV7-6 and TRBJ2-2, with 7 positions matching TRBD1. The CDR3 is 16 amino acids. Looked up from germline, CDR1 is SGHVS and CDR2 is FNYEAQ. V shed 9 bases, J shed 6 bases, and the junction held 16 bases outside the gene matches. For the CDR3, the DNA is TGTGCCAGTAGCGTCAGGGGGACAGATGGGGCCGGGGAGCTGTTTTTT. Amino acids: CASSVRGTDGAGELFF.

The chain recombines TRBV27 with TRBJ2-3; D perhaps matches TRBD2 (5 bases). V lost 7 bases and J lost 8, with 10 bases in between. Per the germline V gene, CDR1 is MNHEY and CDR2 is SMNVEV (reference sequence). The CDR3 is 11 residues long. The CDR3 sequence: CASTRGVTQYF. CDR3 sequence (DNA): TGTGCCAGCACCCGGGGAGTTACGCAGTATTTT.

The chain links TRBV6-1 to TRBJ1-3; possible D gene TRBD1, 5 bases. The CDR3 extends over 14 amino acids. The V gene's germline CDR1 is MNHNS and CDR2 SASEGT. Trimming pared 10 bases from V and 1 base from J, leaving 14 bases between. The CDR3 loop reads CATRRGWSGNTIYF. The CDR3 DNA reads TGTGCCACCCGAAGGGGATGGTCTGGAAACACCATATATTTT.

The chain recombines TRBV20-1 with TRBJ1-5; D unclear. The germline CDR1 and CDR2 sequences are DFQATT and SNEGSKA (reference sequence). V was trimmed by 1 base and J by 4 bases, leaving 5 bases between them. The CDR3 has 12 residues. Written as DNA, the CDR3 is TGCAGTGCTAGAGCGGGGAATCAGCCCCAGCATTTT. Protein sequence: CSARAGNQPQHF.

This clonotype was found once. This chain joins TRBV7-6 and TRBJ1-6; D ambiguous. Germline assignment: CDR1 SGHVS and CDR2 FNYEAQ. Trimming pared 3 bases from V and 5 bases from J, leaving 8 bases between. This CDR3 is built from 14 residues. CDR3 protein: CASSFRGDNSPLHF. The DNA of the CDR3 is TGTGCCAGCAGCTTTCGAGGAGATAATTCACCCCTCCACTTT. The full variable domain, in which reference TRBV7-6 and TRBJ1-6 provide the parts outside the CDR3, is GAGVSQSPRYKVTKRGQDVALRCDPISGHVSLYWYRQALGQGPEFLTYFNYEAQQDKSGLPNDRFSAERPEGSISTLTIQRTEQRDSAMYRCASSFRGDNSPLHFGNGTRLTVT.

This clonotype has just one count. This chain connects TRBV19 to TRBJ1-2, with TRBD1 as a possible D gene (5 bases). Trimming cost V 5 bases and J 7 bases, with 14 bases left between them. The CDR3 is 13 residues long. The germline V gene has CDR1 LNHDA and CDR2 SQIVND (reference sequence). The CDR3 DNA sequence: TGTGCCAGTAGTCCCAGAGGGGAGTTTGGCTACACCTTC. This encodes CASSPRGEFGYTF.

This clonotype has just a few counts. The chain uses TRBV24-1 and TRBJ2-1, with D possibly TRBD1 on 5 matching bases. Germline CDR1 is KGHDR and CDR2 is SFDVKD. This CDR3 comprises 15 residues. The ends were cut back, 3 bases at V and 2 bases at J, with 10 bases in the middle. CDR3 sequence: CATSDLDKTYNEQFF. CDR3 bases: TGTGCCACCAGTGATCTGGACAAGACCTACAATGAGCAGTTCTTC.

The genes are TRBV7-6 and TRBJ1-2, with TRBD1 matching 11 bases. Germline trimming cut 4 bases from V and 4 bases from J; bases unmatched to any gene: 2. The CDR3 runs 14 residues. In germline, CDR1 is SGHVS, CDR2 FNYEAQ. In DNA form, the CDR3 reads TGTGCCAGCAGCTCCGGGACAGGGGGCTATGGCTACACCTTC. Its protein product is CASSSGTGGYGYTF.

The rearrangement uses TRBV9 and TRBJ1-1; no firm D call. Per the germline V gene, CDR1 is SGDLS and CDR2 is YYNGEE. V shed 3 bases and J shed 3 bases, with 12 bases lying between them. The CDR3 loop spans 14 amino acids. The CDR3, as DNA: TGTGCCAGCAGCGCTGGAGGGTCGGACACTGAAGCTTTCTTT. It translates to CASSAGGSDTEAFF.

This clonotype was counted at least ten times. The J gene is TRBJ1-2, the V gene TRBV7-2, with a weak D call TRBD1 (6 bases). V lost 2 bases and J lost 7, with 11 bases in between. Germline CDR1 SGHTA, CDR2 FQGNSA. The CDR3 is 13 amino acids. CDR3 loop: CASSLMGGTGYTF. The CDR3 region has the DNA TGTGCCAGCAGCTTAATGGGGGGCACTGGCTACACCTTC.

This clonotype has only one observation. V gene TRBV19 combines with J gene TRBJ1-5; TRBD1 might be the D (5 bases). V gave up 0 bases and J gave up 6 bases, with 12 bases separating them. Germline CDR1 and CDR2: LNHDA and SQIVND (reference sequence). The CDR3 runs 15 residues. The CDR3 DNA sequence: TGTGCCAGTAGTATAGAGGGTTATGGGGCTCAGCCCCAGCATTTT. This translates into CASSIEGYGAQPQHF.

This chain connects TRBV4-1 to TRBJ1-1; D is ambiguous. Trimming stripped 0 bases from V and 0 bases from J, with 11 bases between. Per the germline V gene, CDR1 is MGHRA and CDR2 is YSYEKL. The CDR3 has 16 amino acids. Written as DNA, the CDR3 is TGCGCCAGCAGCCAAGACTCGGGCGGGATGAACACTGAAGCTTTCTTT. Residues: CASSQDSGGMNTEAFF.

The gene calls are TRBV7-9 and TRBJ2-7; 11 bases fit TRBD2. Germline V gene lookup returns CDR1 SEHNR and CDR2 FQNEAQ (reference sequence). The length of the CDR3 is 13 residues. V lost 5 bases and J lost 5; bases outside the gene matches: 2. The DNA of the CDR3 is TGTGCCAGCAGCCAGACTAGCGGGGACGAGCAGTACTTC. It specifies CASSQTSGDEQYF. The full variable domain, completed using reference TRBV7-9 and TRBJ2-7, is DTGVSQNPRHKITKRGQNVTFRCDPISEHNRLYWYRQTLGQGPEFLTYFQNEAQLEKSRLLSDRFSAERPKGSFSTLEIQRTEQGDSAMYLCASSQTSGDEQYFGPGTRLTVT.

V usage is TRBV12-3 or TRBV12-4 and J usage is TRBJ2-5, with D possibly TRBD2 on 5 matching bases. The germline V and J ends were trimmed by 6 bases and 5 bases, with 13 bases remaining between them. The CDR3 spans 13 residues. CDR3 protein: CASSKAVWETQYF. The DNA for the CDR3 is TGTGCCAGCAGCAAAGCGGTCTGGGAGACCCAGTACTTC.

The J gene is TRBJ2-3, the V gene TRBV20-1; unclear D gene. Per germline, CDR1 DFQATT and CDR2 SNEGSKA (reference sequence). There are 13 residues in the CDR3. The V gene lost 5 bases and the J gene lost 0 bases, with 9 bases spanning the gap. The CDR3 DNA follows: TGCAGTGCTCCCTCACTGAGCACAGATACGCAGTATTTT. It is translated as CSAPSLSTDTQYF.

This clonotype showed up just a few times. The rearrangement joins TRBV7-2 to TRBJ2-5; TRBD2 matches 12 bases. The CDR3 is 19 amino acids. Germline V gives CDR1 SGHTA, CDR2 FQGNSA. Trimming removed 0 bases from V and 4 bases from J; junction bases left unmatched: 12. The CDR3: CASSLADFRLAGEGETQYF. The CDR3 DNA sequence: TGTGCCAGCAGCTTAGCCGACTTCCGACTAGCGGGGGAGGGAGAGACCCAGTACTTC.

This clonotype was counted a few times. J is TRBJ2-7 and V is TRBV18; 7 bases map to TRBD2. The CDR3 has 20 residues. The germline V gene encodes CDR1 KGHSH and CDR2 LQKENI. Trimming at V came to 1 base and at J to 0 bases, leaving 18 bases not matched to a gene. CDR3 bases: TGTGCCAGCTCACCACTTTGGGACGTTGACCCTAGCGGCAACTCCTACGAGCAGTACTTC. Protein: CASSPLWDVDPSGNSYEQYF. Variable domain in full (rest from reference TRBV18 and TRBJ2-7): NAGVMQNPRHLVRRRGQEARLRCSPMKGHSHVYWYRQLPEEGLKFMVYLQKENIIDESGMPKERFSAEFPKEGPSILRIQQVVRGDSAAYFCASSPLWDVDPSGNSYEQYFGPGTRLTVT.

This clonotype was observed a few times. The chain has TRBV7-9 and TRBJ2-5; D is ambiguous. The CDR3 runs 11 residues. Germline-derived CDR1 and CDR2 are SEHNR and FQNEAQ (reference sequence). In DNA, the CDR3 is TGTGTGGCGGAGCTACAAGAGACCCAGTACTTC. It translates to CVAELQETQYF.

The sample holds many counts of this clonotype. This chain connects TRBV4-2 to TRBJ2-7; a possible D gene is TRBD2 (6 bases). V lost 0 bases, J lost 6 bases, and 18 bases lay in between. The CDR3 covers 16 residues. From germline, CDR1 is LGHNA and CDR2 YNFKEQ. The CDR3 reads CASSQEGTSAGLEQYF. CDR3 DNA sequence: TGTGCCAGCAGCCAAGAGGGAACAAGCGCGGGGCTCGAGCAGTACTTC.

This clonotype was counted a few times. This rearrangement joins TRBV27 to TRBJ2-1; the match to TRBD2 covers 12 bases. This CDR3 spans 15 amino acids. Germline V gene data show CDR1 as MNHEY and CDR2 as SMNVEV (reference sequence). J was trimmed by 8 bases and V by 3 bases; bases with no gene match: 5. In nucleotides, the CDR3 is TGTGCCAGCAGTTTGCTAGCGGGAGGGCCCGATGAGCAGTTCTTC. The encoded protein is CASSLLAGGPDEQFF.

This clonotype was seen a handful of times. The V call is TRBV12-3 or TRBV12-4, the J call TRBJ2-7; D call uncertain. CDR3 length equals 13 residues. With 5 bases removed from V and 6 bases from J, the gap between germline ends came to 14 bases. The CDR3 nucleotides read TGTGCCAGCAGTGCAAGTTACGACGCCGAGCAGTACTTC. Protein: CASSASYDAEQYF.

In this sample, this clonotype turned up many times. This rearrangement joins TRBV7-2 to TRBJ2-7, with a tentative D call TRBD2 (6 bases). Between the trimmed V and J ends, which lost 5 bases and 7 bases, there was a span of 18 bases. Germline CDR1 reads SGHTA; CDR2 reads FQGNSA. The CDR3 is 14 amino acids. The DNA for the CDR3 is TGTGCCAGCAGCCCTCTCCCGGGAGAAGGGGAGCAGTACTTC. Translation: CASSPLPGEGEQYF.